This TCR beta chain appears in the sequencing data of a study of T cell responses to AZD1222 COVID-19 vaccine. This table comes from immunoSEQ multiplex PCR, and its TCRdb copy is limited to in-frame clones, with some not included. The sample carries around 100,000 clones, around 87% recorded once. In regard to this clone: Its antigen is still unknown.

Study-level points and caveats: An increase in Spike-specific TCR breadth and depth was observed after two AZD1222 doses. Donors were largely white British and mainly female; clonal diversity was possibly underestimated.

This clonotype was sampled from an adult in good health. Specimen: peripheral blood, collected on day 0 of MenACWY control vaccination.

The CDR3 is CSVHRDGNEQFF. CDR3 bases: TGCAGCGTCCACAGGGACGGAAATGAGCAGTTCTTC. This chain joins TRBV29-1 and TRBJ2-1; the D gene is possibly TRBD1 (6 bases). Germline values: CDR1 SQVTM, CDR2 ANQGSEA. This CDR3 comprises 12 residues. Trimming cost V 6 bases and J 7 bases, with 13 bases left between them.